The 8 T cell receptor beta chains given below trace back to one sample, sequenced in a study of blood T cell repertoires in COVID-19. TCRdb's copy holds only in-frame clones and misses some; the assay was immunoSEQ multiplex PCR. The sample contains about 340,000 clones, around four fifths of which appear only once. The sequencing sample was made of peripheral blood. These receptors all come from a man aged 25 to 40 with active or convalescent COVID-19.

V gene TRBV28 combines with J gene TRBJ2-1; a possible D gene is TRBD1 (6 bases). The CDR3 is 14 residues long. Trimming pared 2 bases from V and 8 bases from J, leaving 13 bases between. The germline V gene has CDR1 MDHEN and CDR2 SYDVKM. Written as DNA, the CDR3 is TGTGCCAGCAGTTTAGGGGGCAGTCGAGATGAGCAGTTCTTC. It encodes CASSLGGSRDEQFF. Filled out from reference TRBV28 and TRBJ2-1, the complete variable domain reads DVKVTQSSRYLVKRTGEKVFLECVQDMDHENMFWYRQDPGLGLRLIYFSYDVKMKEKGDIPEGYSVSREKKERFSLILESASTNQTSMYLCASSLGGSRDEQFFGPGTRLTVL.

V usage is TRBV22-1 and J usage is TRBJ1-5; the DNA was not used to check the table's D call, TRBD1. TRBV22-1 is classified as a pseudogene. The CDR3 is 15 residues long. The CDR3 coding sequence is TGTCCTGGGAGCGCCTCCGGGACAGACAATCAGCCCCAGCATTTT. This sequence encodes CPGSASGTDNQPQHF.

J is TRBJ2-4 and V is TRBV18; TRBD2 matches 10 bases. The V gene end was trimmed by 3 bases and the J gene end by 3 bases; junction bases not matched to a gene: 11. Germline CDR1 is KGHSH and CDR2 is LQKENI. The CDR3 contains 18 residues. As DNA, the CDR3 is TGTGCCAGCTCACCGGTAATAGCGGGAGGCCGGGGCAAAAACATTCAGTACTTC. It specifies CASSPVIAGGRGKNIQYF.

The CDR3, as DNA: TGTGCCAGCAGAGGGGACAGGTTGTCGTGGGAGCTGTTTTTT. This sequence encodes CASRGDRLSWELFF. The chain uses TRBV2 and TRBJ2-2; TRBD1 agrees at 8 bases. CDR3 length: 14 residues. From germline, CDR1 is SNHLY and CDR2 FYNNEI. With V trimmed by 6 bases and J by 9 bases, 9 bases remained unmatched.

Here the CDR3 reads CASSLVAGSYNEQFF. CDR3 nucleotide sequence: TGTGCCAGCAGCTTAGTTGCGGGCTCCTACAATGAGCAGTTCTTC. The V gene is TRBV11-3, the J gene TRBJ2-1, with D maybe TRBD2 (5 bases). Trimming removed 1 base from V and 0 bases from J, with 7 bases in between. Looked up from germline, CDR1 is SGHNT and CDR2 is YENEEA. The CDR3 length is 15 residues.

The CDR3 DNA sequence: TGTGCCAGCAGCTTAAGTAGAAATCACGAGCAGTACTTC. Its translation: CASSLSRNHEQYF. This chain joins TRBV7-6 and TRBJ2-7; D is uncertain. V shed 2 bases and J shed 5 bases, with 10 bases lying between them. The CDR3 sequence is 13 residues long. Germline V gene sequence: CDR1 SGHVS, CDR2 FNYEAQ.

V and J are TRBV7-3 and TRBJ2-7, with 10 bases identical to TRBD2. From germline, CDR1 is SGHTA and CDR2 FQGTGA. The CDR3 sequence is 15 residues long. J gave up 6 bases and V 5 bases, and 10 bases lay outside the gene matches. The CDR3 spells CASSTHSGRQGEQYF. The CDR3 nucleotides are TGTGCCAGCAGCACACATAGCGGGAGGCAGGGCGAGCAGTACTTC.

The V and J genes are TRBV5-1 and TRBJ2-1, with D perhaps TRBD1 (6 bases). The CDR3 length is 15 residues. Germline CDR1 SGHRS, CDR2 YFSETQ. V lost 2 bases and J 4 bases, leaving 13 bases between the germline ends. CDR3 sequence (DNA): TGCGCCAGCAGCTTAGGCCAGGGGCCTTACAATGAGCAGTTCTTC. Amino acid sequence: CASSLGQGPYNEQFF.